This T cell receptor beta chain appears in the sequencing data of a study of T cell responses to AZD1222 COVID-19 vaccine. Data came from immunoSEQ multiplex PCR; TCRdb stores just in-frame clones and leaves some out. In the table there are roughly 80,000 clones, 75% to 95% of which are singletons. Between the trimmed V and J ends, which lost 1 base and 1 base, there was a span of 10 bases. The CDR3 is 15 amino acids. Germline CDR1 and CDR2: MGHRA and YSYEKL. The sample was peripheral blood, taken 28 days after the second AZD1222 dose. This chain uses TRBV4-1 with TRBJ1-1; D not resolved. This clonotype was obtained from an adult who received the AZD1222 COVID-19 vaccine. CDR3 nucleotides: TGCGCCAGCAGCCAAGCCCGAACAGCGAACACTGAAGCTTTCTTT. Protein sequence: CASSQARTANTEAFF.